This TCR beta chain was captured by sequencing in a study of vaccination effects on CD4 cells after COVID-19. Study at large: It was two doses of either the BNT162b2 or mRNA-1273 vaccine that participants received. Findings and caveats of the study: Marked contraction was observed in infection-induced and vaccine-induced clones late after vaccination. Few convalescent patients were included, and no early post-infection timepoints were sampled.

The CDR3 has 16 amino acids. Between the trimmed V and J ends, which lost 4 bases and 4 bases, there was a span of 17 bases. Germline values: CDR1 LNHNV, CDR2 YYDKDF (reference sequence). Only in-frame clones appear in the TCRdb table, and some are missing; sequencing was by immunoSEQ multiplex PCR. The data hold approximately 74,000 clones, with under 85% observed a single time. This clone was seen only a few times. What it binds is not known. Sequencing was preceded by expansion of antigen-specific CD4+ T cells with viral peptide pools in the ViraFEST assay. Culture lasted roughly 9 days before CD4+ T cell isolation. Neither prior SARS-CoV-2 infection nor positive nucleocapsid antibodies were present in the vaccine recipients. Each culture had half its medium swapped for IL-2 medium on days 3 and 7.

The sample here was CD4+ T cells from PBMCs cultured with HCoV-NL63 spike peptides, taken before COVID-19 vaccination. This TCR derives from a human donor who received a COVID-19 vaccine. The chain links TRBV15 to TRBJ2-1; D call uncertain. For the CDR3, the DNA is TGTGCCACCAGCATTGGGGTGAAGCGAGCTTACAATGAGCAGTTCTTC. This translates into CATSIGVKRAYNEQFF.